A single sample gave rise to the 12 T cell receptor beta chains below, sequenced in a study of blood T cell repertoires in COVID-19. TCRdb's table, derived via immunoSEQ multiplex PCR, lists solely in-frame clones and lacks some. The table lists about 490,000 clones, approximately 83% of them singletons. Sequenced: peripheral blood. All receptors derive from a human donor in a cohort sampled during active COVID-19.

The chain carries TRBV12-3 or TRBV12-4 and TRBJ2-2; maybe TRBD2 (6 bases). This CDR3 has 13 amino acids. Trimming stripped 7 bases from V and 5 bases from J, with 11 bases between. CDR3 DNA sequence: TGTGCCAGCACCACGGCGGGGACCGGGGAGCTGTTTTTT. This codes for CASTTAGTGELFF.

The V and J genes are TRBV5-1 and TRBJ2-7, with TRBD1 as a possible D gene (6 bases). The CDR3 has 13 amino acids. The germline V gene encodes CDR1 SGHRS and CDR2 YFSETQ. Trimming cost V 2 bases and J 5 bases, with 11 bases left between them. CDR3 bases: TGCGCCAGCAGCTTCTTACAGGGAAACGAGCAGTACTTC. As protein: CASSFLQGNEQYF.

The V call is TRBV6-5, the J call TRBJ1-1, with D uncertain. Germline loops: CDR1 MNHEY, CDR2 SVGAGI. With 5 bases removed from V and 3 bases from J, the gap between germline ends came to 10 bases. This CDR3 is built from 13 residues. The CDR3 DNA follows: TGTGCCAGCAGTCGGGGAAGAGACACTGAAGCTTTCTTT. Encoded protein: CASSRGRDTEAFF.

This clone was seen just once. The chain is built from TRBV28 and TRBJ2-2, with 10 bases that match TRBD2. Looked up from germline, CDR1 is MDHEN and CDR2 is SYDVKM. V lost 1 base, J lost 1 base, and 18 bases stayed unmatched. The CDR3 totals 22 residues. The CDR3 DNA sequence: TGTGCCAGCAGTTTATACCGTCGGGCTAGCGGGAGTTTACAGGGGAACACCGGGGAGCTGTTTTTT. This encodes CASSLYRRASGSLQGNTGELFF. Combining the CDR3 with reference TRBV28 and TRBJ2-2 gives the whole variable domain DVKVTQSSRYLVKRTGEKVFLECVQDMDHENMFWYRQDPGLGLRLIYFSYDVKMKEKGDIPEGYSVSREKKERFSLILESASTNQTSMYLCASSLYRRASGSLQGNTGELFFGEGSRLTVL.

The chain is built from TRBV7-9 and TRBJ2-5, with a tentative D call TRBD2 (6 bases). Germline assignment: CDR1 SEHNR and CDR2 FQNEAQ (reference sequence). Deletions cut 2 bases from V and 5 bases from J, with 15 bases between. This CDR3 region has 15 residues. CDR3 nucleotide sequence: TGTGCCAGCAGCTTACGGGGGATTAGTGGCGAGACCCAGTACTTC. Translating it yields CASSLRGISGETQYF. Using reference TRBV7-9 and TRBJ2-5 for the parts outside the CDR3, the full variable domain is DTGVSQNPRHKITKRGQNVTFRCDPISEHNRLYWYRQTLGQGPEFLTYFQNEAQLEKSRLLSDRFSAERPKGSFSTLEIQRTEQGDSAMYLCASSLRGISGETQYFGPGTRLLVL.

The V and J genes are TRBV10-3 and TRBJ2-1; 10 bases are shared with TRBD2. Looked up from germline, CDR1 is ENHRY and CDR2 is SYGVKD. This CDR3 region has 15 residues. J was trimmed by 2 bases and V by 4 bases; bases with no gene match: 2. In DNA, the CDR3 is TGTGCCATCAGTGTTAGCGGGGGGACCTACAATGAGCAGTTCTTC. Amino acids: CAISVSGGTYNEQFF.

The chain couples TRBV5-1 to TRBJ2-3, with TRBD2 identical over 8 bases. Germline V lookup: CDR1 SGHRS, CDR2 YFSETQ. Trimming took 1 base from V and 1 from J; bases not matched to a gene: 2. The CDR3 sequence is 15 residues long. In DNA, the CDR3 is TGCGCCAGCAGCTTGCAGACTAGCGGCACAGATACGCAGTATTTT. It is translated as CASSLQTSGTDTQYF. Full variable domain (missing parts from reference TRBV5-1 and TRBJ2-3): KAGVTQTPRYLIKTRGQQVTLSCSPISGHRSVSWYQQTPGQGLQFLFEYFSETQRNKGNFPGRFSGRQFSNSRSEMNVSTLELGDSALYLCASSLQTSGTDTQYFGPGTRLTVL.

The V gene is TRBV3-1 (or the pseudogene TRBV3-2), the J gene TRBJ1-6; 9 bases fit TRBD1. The CDR3 contains 15 residues. V shed 6 bases and J 7 bases; nucleotides not matched to a gene: 7. CDR1 LGHDT and CDR2 YNNKEL come from the germline V gene (reference sequence). The CDR3 DNA reads as TGTGCCAGCAGGGAAACAGGGGGCGGGAATTCACCCCTCCACTTT. Amino acid sequence: CASRETGGGNSPLHF.

This chain joins TRBV10-2 and TRBJ2-1; TRBD2 matches 8 bases. Trimming at V came to 6 bases and at J to 6 bases, leaving 4 bases not matched to a gene. CDR1 and CDR2 from the germline V gene are WSHSY and SAAADI. CDR3 length: 13 amino acids. CDR3 nucleotides: TGCGCCAGCAGGGAGGGGACTAGCAATGAGCAGTTCTTC. It yields the protein CASREGTSNEQFF.

The rearrangement uses TRBV19 and TRBJ2-3, with TRBD2 identical over 11 bases. With V trimmed by 3 bases and J by 3 bases, 2 bases remained unmatched. Germline assignment: CDR1 LNHDA and CDR2 SQIVND (reference sequence). The CDR3 spans 15 residues. The chain's CDR3 is CASSMGLAVTDTQYF. The CDR3 region has the DNA TGTGCCAGTAGTATGGGACTAGCGGTGACAGATACGCAGTATTTT.

This chain links TRBV20-1 with TRBJ2-1; D is unclear. This CDR3 is 10 amino acids long. Germline CDR1 DFQATT, CDR2 SNEGSKA (reference sequence). The CDR3 nucleotides read TGCAGCCGGTCGAACAATGAGCAGTTCTTC. It is translated as CSRSNNEQFF.

This CDR3 reads CASRPPTGSNYEQYF. CDR3 nucleotide sequence: TGTGCCAGCAGACCCCCGACGGGATCCAACTACGAGCAGTACTTC. This chain uses TRBV27 with TRBJ2-7, with a tentative D call TRBD2 (5 bases). V was pared by 6 bases and J by 3 bases, with 18 bases between. Germline V lookup: CDR1 MNHEY, CDR2 SMNVEV (reference sequence). The CDR3 contains 15 residues.